The 8 T cell receptor beta chains given below trace back to one sample, sequenced in a study of CD8 T cells in ankylosing spondylitis (dated by TCRdb to 2015 to 2018). Library method: 5' RACE. The reads were generated on an Illumina HiSeq 2500. In-frame beta chains were kept once TCRdb had trimmed the public reads at Q25 with fastp and called clones with MiXCR. Each record represents a unique CDR3 protein, reported with the most common genes and DNA among its rows. This sample comprises 250,000 to 400,000 distinct CDR3 sequences, under 14% of them detected only once. Roughly 9.1% of the sample is taken by the ten largest. The sample taken for sequencing was blood, either unsorted or a sorted T cell fraction (not recorded which). The receptors come from a female donor with ankylosing spondylitis or in good health (not recorded which).

Ten or more counts support this clonotype. The rearrangement uses TRBV4-3 and TRBJ1-2, with 9 bases fitting TRBD1. V lost 3 bases and J lost 8; bases outside the gene matches: 16. The CDR3 has 17 amino acids. From germline, CDR1 is LGHNA and CDR2 YSLEER. For the CDR3, the DNA is TGCGCCAGCAGCCAGATCGGGACAGGGATTTTGTATTCCGGCTACACCTTC. It specifies CASSQIGTGILYSGYTF.

This clonotype has at least ten counts. The rearrangement joins TRBV12-3 or TRBV12-4 to TRBJ2-1, with 11 nucleotides matching TRBD2. V shed 3 bases and J 0 bases; nucleotides not matched to a gene: 7. The CDR3 spans 18 residues. This CDR3 reads CASSFELAGVGSYNEQFF. The CDR3 region has the DNA TGTGCCAGCAGTTTCGAACTAGCGGGAGTCGGCTCCTACAATGAGCAGTTCTTC.

This clonotype has a count of ten or more. This chain uses TRBV20-1 with TRBJ2-1; D is unresolved. The CDR3 has 11 amino acids. V lost 4 bases and J lost 9, with 10 bases in between. CDR1 is DFQATT and CDR2 is SNEGSKA in the germline V gene (reference sequence). The CDR3: CSANSPAEQFF. The CDR3 nucleotides read TGCAGTGCTAACTCCCCAGCTGAGCAGTTCTTC.

This clonotype was seen repeatedly, ten times or more. The CDR3 spells CASRTDGNSPLHF. CDR3 in DNA: TGCGCCAGCAGGACAGACGGTAATTCACCCCTCCACTTT. The V call is TRBV5-1, the J call TRBJ1-6, with D possibly TRBD1 on 5 matching bases. The V and J ends lost 5 bases and 6 bases respectively, with 9 bases between them. From germline, CDR1 is SGHRS and CDR2 YFSETQ. The CDR3 runs 13 residues.

Many counts were recorded for this clonotype. This is likely a read error, given that the CDR3 carries no conserved phenylalanine or tryptophan at its end. Because the CDR3's place on the DNA is in doubt, the DNA is left out and the CDR3 is given as listed by TCRdb. The chain joins TRBV12-3 or TRBV12-4 to TRBJ1-2. The CDR3 length equals 12 residues, ends included. The CDR3 loop is CASSLRGTAVRV.

The table lists this clonotype with many counts. The rearrangement joins TRBV29-1 to TRBJ1-2, with D hard to call. Germline loops: CDR1 SQVTM, CDR2 ANQGSEA. CDR3 size: 14 residues. Trimming removed 0 bases at V and 6 bases at J, with 14 bases between. The CDR3 region has the DNA TGCAGCGTTGAAGATGTCCTTCGTTTGAATGGCTACACCTTC. Translated: CSVEDVLRLNGYTF.

This clonotype appeared many times. This sequence joins TRBV27 and TRBJ1-1; the D gene is possibly TRBD1 (6 bases). Germline lookup yields CDR1 MNHEY and CDR2 SMNVEV (reference sequence). CDR3 size: 14 residues. V was pared by 2 bases and J by 7 bases, with 14 bases between. The DNA for the CDR3 is TGTGCCAGCAGTTTAGGGTCGGGGGCAGATGAAGCTTTCTTT. Amino acid sequence: CASSLGSGADEAFF.

This clonotype was picked up many times. V usage is TRBV5-1 and J usage is TRBJ1-4; 7 nucleotides agree with TRBD1. This CDR3 is built from 14 residues. The V gene's germline CDR1 is SGHRS and CDR2 YFSETQ. Trimming removed 0 bases from V and 8 bases from J; junction bases left unmatched: 4. The DNA for the CDR3 is TGCGCCAGCAGCTTGGGACAGGGTAGAGAAAAACTGTTTTTT. This encodes CASSLGQGREKLFF.